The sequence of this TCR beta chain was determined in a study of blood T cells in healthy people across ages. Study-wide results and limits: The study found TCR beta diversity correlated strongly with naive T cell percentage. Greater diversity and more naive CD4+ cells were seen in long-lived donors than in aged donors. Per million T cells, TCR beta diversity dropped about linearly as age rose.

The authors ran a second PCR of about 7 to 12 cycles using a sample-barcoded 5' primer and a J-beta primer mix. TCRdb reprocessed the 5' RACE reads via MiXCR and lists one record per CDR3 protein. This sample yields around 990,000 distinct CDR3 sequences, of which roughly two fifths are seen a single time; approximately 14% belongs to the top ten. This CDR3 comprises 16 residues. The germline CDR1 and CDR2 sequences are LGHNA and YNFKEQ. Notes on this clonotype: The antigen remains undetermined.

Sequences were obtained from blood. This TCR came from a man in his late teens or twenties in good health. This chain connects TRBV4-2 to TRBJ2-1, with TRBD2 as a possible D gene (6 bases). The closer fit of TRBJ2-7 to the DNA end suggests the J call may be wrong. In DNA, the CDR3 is TGTGCCAGCAGCCAAGCAGACGGGGGAACAACAGACGAGCAGTACGTC. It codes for CASSQADGGTTDEQYV.